The next 24 T cell receptor beta chains were all read from a single sample in a study of control samples from healthy donors and cancer patients. Method: immunoSEQ multiplex PCR; TCRdb's copy keeps in-frame clones and lacks some. The sample has about 110,000 clones, 70% to 85% seen once. The sequenced material came from blood. The receptors shown here come from a man aged 18 to 35 in good health.

The rearrangement links TRBV7-9 to TRBJ1-6; D is unclear. V was cut by 5 bases and J by 4 bases, with 15 bases left in between. The CDR3 loop spans 16 amino acids. CDR1 and CDR2 from the germline V gene are SEHNR and FQNEAQ (reference sequence). The CDR3 DNA reads TGTGCCAGCAGCCCCATGAGTGGGGTTTATAATTCACCCCTCCACTTT. Translation: CASSPMSGVYNSPLHF.

V gene TRBV11-2 combines with J gene TRBJ2-3; 9 bases are shared with TRBD2. The CDR3 consists of 15 residues. Trimming at V came to 3 bases and at J to 2 bases, leaving 3 bases not matched to a gene. CDR1 SGHAT and CDR2 FQNNGV come from the germline V gene. CDR3 coding DNA: TGTGCCAGCAGCTTGCTAGCGGGGTTCACAGATACGCAGTATTTT. Translated, it gives CASSLLAGFTDTQYF.

This chain joins TRBV24-1 and TRBJ1-4, with TRBD1 matching over 10 bases. The CDR3 is 14 amino acids. Germline CDR1 KGHDR, CDR2 SFDVKD. Losses at the gene ends were 5 bases for V and 6 bases for J; bases not matched to a gene: 2. The CDR3 DNA reads TGTGCCACCAGTGGACAGGGGGCGCATGAAAAACTGTTTTTT. Encoded protein: CATSGQGAHEKLFF.

The chain links TRBV4-1 to TRBJ1-5; D not certain. CDR3 length: 16 residues. Germline V CDR1 and CDR2: MGHRA, YSYEKL. Trimming left V 1 base short and J 0 bases short, with 10 bases between. In DNA, the CDR3 is TGCGCCAGCAGCCAAGCCCCGAACCATAGCAATCAGCCCCAGCATTTT. Its translation is CASSQAPNHSNQPQHF.

This clone occurred a few times. The chain uses TRBV27 and TRBJ2-7; TRBD1 or TRBD2 may be the D gene (6 bases each). The V gene's germline CDR1 is MNHEY and CDR2 SMNVEV (reference sequence). Trimming pared 7 bases from V and 7 bases from J, leaving 20 bases between. There are 14 residues in the CDR3. In nucleotides, the CDR3 is TGTGCCAGCAACCAAAAAGTGGGGGGCGAAGAGCAGTACTTC. As protein: CASNQKVGGEEQYF.

The chain joins TRBV7-2 to TRBJ1-2; TRBD1 might be the D (5 bases). The germline V gene has CDR1 SGHTA and CDR2 FQGNSA. The CDR3 runs to 14 residues. Deletions cut 5 bases from V and 0 bases from J, with 10 bases between. CDR3 coding DNA: TGTGCCAGCAGCCCAAAAGGGGCTAACTATGGCTACACCTTC. It is translated as CASSPKGANYGYTF.

This clone is a singleton in its sample. The V gene is TRBV6-2 or TRBV6-3, the J gene TRBJ2-4; D is perhaps TRBD2 (6 bases). Germline values: CDR1 MNHEY, CDR2 SVGEGT. This CDR3 has 18 amino acids. V was cut by 0 bases and J by 0 bases, with 15 bases left in between. CDR3 bases: TGTGCCAGCAGTTACTCGACTCAGGAGGGGCTAGCCAAAAACATTCAGTACTTC. Protein sequence: CASSYSTQEGLAKNIQYF.

This clone was seen only once. V and J are TRBV9 and TRBJ2-3; perhaps TRBD2 as D (7 bases). CDR3 length equals 15 residues. V gave up 4 bases and J gave up 6 bases, with 18 bases separating them. Looked up from germline, CDR1 is SGDLS and CDR2 is YYNGEE. The DNA for the CDR3 is TGTGCCAGCAGCATAGGAGGGGGGGTGAGGGATACGCAGTATTTT. The encoded protein is CASSIGGGVRDTQYF.

The V gene is TRBV6-6, the J gene TRBJ2-7, with D hard to call. Germline V gene lookup returns CDR1 MNHNY and CDR2 SVGAGI (reference sequence). The CDR3 totals 15 residues. The V end was cut by 4 bases, the J end by 7 bases, with 20 bases between. CDR3 nucleotide sequence: TGTGCCAGCAGTTTGGACCAGGTTGGGTCCAGAGAGCAGTACGTC. It codes for CASSLDQVGSREQYV.

In this sample, this clone turned up once. The chain joins TRBV6-4 to TRBJ2-7; 8 bases match TRBD2. V lost 2 bases and J lost 4; bases outside the gene matches: 10. Germline V lookup: CDR1 MRHNA, CDR2 SNTAGT. There are 16 residues in the CDR3. CDR3 sequence: CASSDPSGGPPYEQYV. In DNA form, the CDR3 reads TGTGCCAGCAGTGACCCCTCGGGGGGGCCGCCGTACGAGCAGTACGTC.

V and J are TRBV4-1 and TRBJ2-5; 10 bases agree with TRBD1. CDR1 is MGHRA, CDR2 YSYEKL, per germline. The V and J ends lost 0 bases and 4 bases, in that order; junction bases with no gene match: 11. This CDR3 has 18 amino acids. The CDR3 nucleotides read TGCGCCAGCAGCCAAGATAGGGGACAGGGGAGGATTGGAGAGACCCAGTACTTC. Amino acids: CASSQDRGQGRIGETQYF.

V gene TRBV2 combines with J gene TRBJ1-2; D ambiguous. Germline V gene sequence: CDR1 SNHLY, CDR2 FYNNEI. This CDR3 contains 13 residues. The V and J ends lost 10 bases and 2 bases respectively, with 14 bases between them. The CDR3 loop reads CATHRTENYGYTF. CDR3 nucleotide sequence: TGTGCCACCCACCGGACGGAGAACTATGGCTACACCTTC.

The rearrangement joins TRBV2 to TRBJ1-4; D gene ambiguous. CDR1 and CDR2 (germline): SNHLY, FYNNEI. V lost 4 bases, J lost 8 bases, and 8 bases lay in between. CDR3 size: 12 residues. CDR3 loop: CASSGEEEKLFF. The CDR3 DNA reads as TGTGCCAGCAGTGGGGAGGAAGAAAAACTGTTTTTT.

J is TRBJ2-1 and V is TRBV6-2 or TRBV6-3; 9 positions agree with TRBD1. Germline assignment: CDR1 MNHEY and CDR2 SVGEGT. This CDR3 is 17 amino acids long. The V segment lost 0 bases and the J segment 8 bases; nucleotides outside the gene matches: 11. CDR3 amino acids: CASSYSRTTGGRDEQFF. In DNA, the CDR3 is TGTGCCAGCAGTTACTCAAGAACGACAGGGGGTCGGGATGAGCAGTTCTTC.

This chain joins TRBV9 and TRBJ2-3; 8 nucleotides match TRBD1. V lost 4 bases, J lost 5 bases, and 6 bases stayed unmatched. Per germline, CDR1 SGDLS and CDR2 YYNGEE. The CDR3 has 14 residues. CDR3 region: CASSSRTGRDTQYF. The CDR3, as DNA: TGTGCCAGCAGCTCACGGACAGGGAGAGATACGCAGTATTTT.

The chain couples TRBV7-2 to TRBJ1-2; D call uncertain. The germline CDR1 and CDR2 sequences are SGHTA and FQGNSA. This CDR3 is 15 amino acids long. Trimming removed 4 bases at V and 0 bases at J, with 12 bases between. The CDR3 bases are TGTGCCAGCAGCTCCAATCCTGGGACTAACTATGGCTACACCTTC. Its translation is CASSSNPGTNYGYTF.

The J gene is TRBJ1-5, the V gene TRBV6-5; TRBD1 might be the D (6 bases). The CDR3 loop spans 14 amino acids. Germline V lookup: CDR1 MNHEY, CDR2 SVGAGI. The V end was cut by 2 bases, the J end by 6 bases, with 11 bases between. The CDR3 loop is CASSYGQHGQPQHF. The CDR3, as DNA: TGTGCCAGCAGTTACGGACAGCATGGTCAGCCCCAGCATTTT.

This clone appeared a single time. V usage is TRBV18 and J usage is TRBJ2-3; tentative D call: TRBD1 (6 bases). The CDR3 covers 14 residues. The germline V gene has CDR1 KGHSH and CDR2 LQKENI. Trimming left V 2 bases short and J 6 bases short, with 12 bases between. The CDR3 DNA reads TGTGCCAGCTCACCAAGGGACATACGGGATACGCAGTATTTT. Its protein product is CASSPRDIRDTQYF. Looking up the rest from reference TRBV18 and TRBJ2-3 gives the full variable domain: NAGVMQNPRHLVRRRGQEARLRCSPMKGHSHVYWYRQLPEEGLKFMVYLQKENIIDESGMPKERFSAEFPKEGPSILRIQQVVRGDSAAYFCASSPRDIRDTQYFGPGTRLTVL.

CDR3: CASSLRAGETGGYTF. CDR3 nucleotide sequence: TGTGCCAGCAGCTTGAGGGCAGGGGAAACAGGGGGCTACACCTTC. The gene calls are TRBV5-4 and TRBJ1-2; tentatively, D is TRBD1 (6 bases). V was shortened by 1 base and J by 8 bases, with 18 bases between the two germline ends. Per germline, CDR1 SGHNT and CDR2 YYREEE (reference sequence). This CDR3 spans 15 amino acids.

The J gene is TRBJ1-1, the V gene TRBV28; tentatively, D is TRBD1 (5 bases). Trimming removed 2 bases at V and 4 bases at J, with 14 bases between. Looked up from germline, CDR1 is MDHEN and CDR2 is SYDVKM. The CDR3 length is 15 residues. The CDR3 sequence is CASSLIDSGGTEAFF. For the CDR3, the DNA is TGTGCCAGCAGTTTAATCGACTCGGGGGGCACTGAAGCTTTCTTT. Full variable domain (remainder filled in from reference TRBV28 and TRBJ1-1): DVKVTQSSRYLVKRTGEKVFLECVQDMDHENMFWYRQDPGLGLRLIYFSYDVKMKEKGDIPEGYSVSREKKERFSLILESASTNQTSMYLCASSLIDSGGTEAFFGQGTRLTVV.

The genes are TRBV9 and TRBJ2-1; TRBD2 matches 8 bases. This CDR3 region has 16 residues. Trimming took 4 bases from V and 4 from J; bases not matched to a gene: 10. Per the germline V gene, CDR1 is SGDLS and CDR2 is YYNGEE. The CDR3 DNA is TGTGCCAGCAGCTCCAGCGGGGGTAGGGAATACAATGAGCAGTTCTTC. Amino acids: CASSSSGGREYNEQFF.

The rearrangement links TRBV19 to TRBJ2-1; D is possibly TRBD2 (6 bases). From germline, CDR1 is LNHDA and CDR2 SQIVND (reference sequence). The CDR3 has 16 residues. V was cut by 1 base and J by 3 bases, with 13 bases left in between. The CDR3 region has the DNA TGTGCCAGTAGTATAGGCGCGGGGTATGACTACAATGAGCAGTTCTTC. It specifies CASSIGAGYDYNEQFF. Full variable domain (missing parts from reference TRBV19 and TRBJ2-1): DGGITQSPKYLFRKEGQNVTLSCEQNLNHDAMYWYRQDPGQGLRLIYYSQIVNDFQKGDIAEGYSVSREKKESFPLTVTSAQKNPTAFYLCASSIGAGYDYNEQFFGPGTRLTVL.

This clone occurred once. This rearrangement joins TRBV19 to TRBJ2-2; D unresolved. In germline, CDR1 is LNHDA, CDR2 SQIVND (reference sequence). V was pared by 2 bases and J by 1 base, with 8 bases between. The CDR3 extends over 15 amino acids. In nucleotides, the CDR3 is TGTGCCAGTAGTATACTGACCTTGAACACCGGGGAGCTGTTTTTT. This sequence encodes CASSILTLNTGELFF.

The rearrangement uses TRBV24-1 and TRBJ2-1, with 8 positions matching TRBD2. Germline trimming cut 4 bases from V and 6 bases from J; bases unmatched to any gene: 10. Looked up from germline, CDR1 is KGHDR and CDR2 is SFDVKD. The CDR3 covers 16 residues. The CDR3 nucleotides are TGTGCCACCAGTGAACCCCTTGCGGGGGGTCTCAATGAGCAGTTCTTC. Translation gives CATSEPLAGGLNEQFF.